This T cell receptor beta chain was captured by sequencing in a study of blood T cell repertoires in COVID-19. V was pared by 1 base and J by 0 bases, with 2 bases of the junction left unmatched. Looked up from germline, CDR1 is LNHNV and CDR2 is YYDKDF (reference sequence). CDR3 size: 15 residues. Only in-frame clones appear in the TCRdb table, and some are missing; sequencing was by immunoSEQ multiplex PCR. The sample yields 300,000 to 350,000 clones, about 90% seen once. In this sample, this clone turned up once. This TCR came from a woman aged 30 to 39 who had recovered from COVID-19. The chain links TRBV15 to TRBJ2-5; 7 nucleotides agree with TRBD1. Material: PBMCs or T cells enriched from blood (not recorded which). CDR3 loop: CATSRGGQNQETQYF. In DNA form, the CDR3 reads TGTGCCACCAGCAGAGGGGGACAGAACCAAGAGACCCAGTACTTC. Together with reference TRBV15 and TRBJ2-5, the CDR3 gives the full variable domain: DAMVIQNPRYQVTQFGKPVTLSCSQTLNHNVMYWYQQKSSQAPKLLFHYYDKDFNNEADTPDNFQSRRPNTSFCFLDIRSPGLGDTAMYLCATSRGGQNQETQYFGPGTRLLVL.